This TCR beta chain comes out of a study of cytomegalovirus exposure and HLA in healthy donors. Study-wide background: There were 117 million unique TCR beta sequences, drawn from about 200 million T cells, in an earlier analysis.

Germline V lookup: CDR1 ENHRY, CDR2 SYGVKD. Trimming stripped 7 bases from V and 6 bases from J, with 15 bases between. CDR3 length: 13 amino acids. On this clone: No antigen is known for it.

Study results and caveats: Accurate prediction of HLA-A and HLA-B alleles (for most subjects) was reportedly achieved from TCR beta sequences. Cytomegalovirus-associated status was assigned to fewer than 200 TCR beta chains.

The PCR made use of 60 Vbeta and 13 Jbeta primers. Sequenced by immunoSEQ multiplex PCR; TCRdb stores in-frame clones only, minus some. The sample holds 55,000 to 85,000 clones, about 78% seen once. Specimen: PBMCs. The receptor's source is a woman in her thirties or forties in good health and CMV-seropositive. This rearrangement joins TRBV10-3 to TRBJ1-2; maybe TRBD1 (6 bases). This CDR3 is CAITAEQGDGYTF. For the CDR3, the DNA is TGTGCCATCACCGCCGAACAGGGAGATGGCTACACCTTC.